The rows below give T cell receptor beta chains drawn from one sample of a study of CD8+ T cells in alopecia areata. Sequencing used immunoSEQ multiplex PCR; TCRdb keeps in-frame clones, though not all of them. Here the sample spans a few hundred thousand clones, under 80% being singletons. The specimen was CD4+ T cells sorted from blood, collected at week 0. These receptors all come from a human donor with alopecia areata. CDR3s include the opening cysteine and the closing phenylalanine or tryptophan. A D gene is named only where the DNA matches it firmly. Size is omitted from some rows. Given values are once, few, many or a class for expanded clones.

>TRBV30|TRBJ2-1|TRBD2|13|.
TGTGCCGGAGGACTAGGGCCTGTCGATGAGCAGTTCTTC
CAGGLGPVDEQFF
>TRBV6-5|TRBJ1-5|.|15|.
TGTGCCAGCAGTTACTCGGGTCGGGGCAATCAGCCCCAGCATTTT
CASSYSGRGNQPQHF
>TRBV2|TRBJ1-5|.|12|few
TGTGCCAGCAGGGGTAGCAATCAGCCCCAGCATTTT
CASRGSNQPQHF
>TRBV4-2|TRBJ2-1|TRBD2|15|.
TGTGCCAGCAGCCAAGGACTAGCGGACGACAATGAGCAGTTCTTC
CASSQGLADDNEQFF
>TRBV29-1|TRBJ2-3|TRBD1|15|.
TGCAGCGTTGATGTGACAGGGGTTTCGACAGATACGCAGTATTTT
CSVDVTGVSTDTQYF
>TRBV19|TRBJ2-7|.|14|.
TGTGCCAGTAGTACCGGCCGGCTAGCCTACGAGCAGTACTTC
CASSTGRLAYEQYF
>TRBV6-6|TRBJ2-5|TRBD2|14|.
TGTGCCAGCAGTCCGGGTAGCGGGCAAGAGACCCAGTACTTC
CASSPGSGQETQYF
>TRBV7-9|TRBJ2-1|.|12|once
TGTGCCAGCAGCTCCATCGACAATGAGCAGTTCTTC
CASSSIDNEQFF
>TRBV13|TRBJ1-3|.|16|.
TGTGCCAGCAGCTTAAGGGTCACCGCTGGCGGAAACACCATATATTTT
CASSLRVTAGGNTIYF
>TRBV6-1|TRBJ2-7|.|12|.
TGTGCCAGCAGTGAACGGGGGTACGAGCAGTACTTC
CASSERGYEQYF
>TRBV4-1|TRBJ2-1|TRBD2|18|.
TGCGCCAGCAGCCAAGCACCTTCCAGCGGGGGGGCCTGGAATGAGCAGTTCTTC
CASSQAPSSGGAWNEQFF
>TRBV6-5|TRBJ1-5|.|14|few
TGTGCCAGCAGTTACTCAGGAGAGGATCAGCCCCAGCATTTT
CASSYSGEDQPQHF
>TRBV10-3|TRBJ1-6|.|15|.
TGTGCCATCAGTGAAGGTGGTCAGGGTAATTCACCCCTCCACTTT
CAISEGGQGNSPLHF
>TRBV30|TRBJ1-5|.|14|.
TGTGCCTGGAGTGTTCAGTATAGCAATCAGCCCCAGCATTTT
CAWSVQYSNQPQHF
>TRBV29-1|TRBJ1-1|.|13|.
TGCAGCGTTGAGGAGGGGATGAACACTGAAGCTTTCTTT
CSVEEGMNTEAFF
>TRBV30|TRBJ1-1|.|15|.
TGTGCCTGGACTCGTGCCGGGACAACGAACACTGAAGCTTTCTTT
CAWTRAGTTNTEAFF
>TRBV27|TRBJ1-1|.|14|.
TGTGCCAGCAGTAAGCTACAGGGAGAAACTGAAGCTTTCTTT
CASSKLQGETEAFF
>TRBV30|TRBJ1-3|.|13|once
TGTGCCTGGAGTTGGACCGCTGGAAACACCATATATTTT
CAWSWTAGNTIYF
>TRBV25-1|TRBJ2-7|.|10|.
TGTGCCAGCGGCTCGGGCGAGCAGTACTTC
CASGSGEQYF
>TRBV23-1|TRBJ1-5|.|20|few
TGCGCCAGCAGTCAATCGGCGGTACGATCTCGAAAGTGTATTGGTCAGCCCCAGCATTTT
CASSQSAVRSRKCIGQPQHF
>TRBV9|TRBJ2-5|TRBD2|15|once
TGTGCCAGCAGCGCGACTAGCGGGTACCAAGAGACCCAGTACTTC
CASSATSGYQETQYF
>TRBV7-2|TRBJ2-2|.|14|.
TGTGCCAGCAGCTCACAAATAGGGACCGGGGAGCTGTTTTTT
CASSSQIGTGELFF
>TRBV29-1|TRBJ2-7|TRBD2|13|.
TGCAGCGCCGGGACTAGCGGGGGGAGAGAGCAGTACTTC
CSAGTSGGREQYF
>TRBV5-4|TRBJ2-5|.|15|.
TGTGCCAGCAGCTTACCGATAAAGGGAGGAGAGACCCAGTACTTC
CASSLPIKGGETQYF